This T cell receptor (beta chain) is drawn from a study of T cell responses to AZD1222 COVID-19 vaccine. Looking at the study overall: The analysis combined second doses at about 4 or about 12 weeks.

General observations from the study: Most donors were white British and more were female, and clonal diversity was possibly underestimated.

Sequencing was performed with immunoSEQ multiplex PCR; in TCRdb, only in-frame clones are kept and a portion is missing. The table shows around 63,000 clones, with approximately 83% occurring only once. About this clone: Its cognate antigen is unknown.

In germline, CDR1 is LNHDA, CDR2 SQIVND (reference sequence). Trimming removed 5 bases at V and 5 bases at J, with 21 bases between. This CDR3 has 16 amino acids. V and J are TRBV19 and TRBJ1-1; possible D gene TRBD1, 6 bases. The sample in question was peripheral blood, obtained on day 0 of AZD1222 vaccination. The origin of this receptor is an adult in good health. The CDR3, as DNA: TGTGCCAGTAGTGCCCTCCATGCGGGGGGCGGGACTGAAGCTTTCTTT. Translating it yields CASSALHAGGGTEAFF.